The clone carrying this TCR beta chain has a single count. Its antigen remains unknown. CDR1 and CDR2 from the germline V gene are LNHDA and SQIVND (reference sequence). Between the trimmed V and J ends, which lost 7 bases and 3 bases, there was a span of 6 bases. This CDR3 region has 11 residues. This entry belongs to a study of vaccination effects on CD4 cells after COVID-19. Study observations and caveats: Clones from infection and from vaccination both contracted markedly late after vaccination.

Repertoires were generated with immunoSEQ multiplex PCR, while TCRdb's copy carries only in-frame clones and drops some. Of 25,000 to 35,000 clones listed, 83% are singletons. With the ViraFEST assay, the study expanded antigen-specific CD4+ T cells using viral peptide pools, then sequenced them. Following culture for ten to eleven days, CD4+ T cells were isolated. All participants had two doses of either the BNT162b2 or mRNA-1273 vaccine. This receptor was identified in a human donor who received a COVID-19 vaccine. Some clones in this sample may be carry-over from other donors' samples. Sequenced material: CD4+ T cells from PBMCs cultured with HCoV-NL63 spike peptides, taken after COVID-19 vaccination. The rearrangement uses TRBV19 and TRBJ1-1; unclear D gene. The CDR3 bases are TGTGCCAGTACCAAGTACACTGAAGCTTTCTTT. It encodes CASTKYTEAFF.